These T cell receptor beta chains were read from a single sample in a study of blood T cell repertoires in COVID-19. Sequenced by immunoSEQ multiplex PCR; TCRdb stores in-frame clones only, minus some. The sample records 55,000 to 65,000 clones, approximately 88% being singletons. Sequenced sample: peripheral blood. The receptors derive from a young man with COVID-19, enrolled during active disease. Each CDR3 is given with its conserved first and last residue. D genes are given only for firm matches. The listing skips clone size in some rows; elsewhere it reads once, few, many or a size class.

j_gene: TRBJ2-1; d_gene: TRBD2; abundance: -; v_gene: TRBV24-1; CDR3nt: TGTGCCACCAGTGCCTCGGGCCTAGCGGGGGCATGGGAGCAGTTCTTC; CDR3aa: CATSASGLAGAWEQFF
j_gene: TRBJ2-3; d_gene: -; abundance: -; v_gene: TRBV29-1; CDR3nt: TGCAGCGTTACAACAGGGAGTGTCACAGATACGCAGTATTTT; CDR3aa: CSVTTGSVTDTQYF
j_gene: TRBJ1-4; d_gene: TRBD1; abundance: -; v_gene: TRBV2; CDR3nt: TGTGCCAGCAGTGCGACAGGGGGCGGAGAAAAACTGTTTTTT; CDR3aa: CASSATGGGEKLFF
j_gene: TRBJ1-2; d_gene: -; abundance: -; v_gene: TRBV7-9; CDR3nt: TGTGCCAGCAGCTCGACTAGTGAGAGCACGACTAACTATGGCTACACCTTC; CDR3aa: CASSSTSESTTNYGYTF
j_gene: TRBJ1-4; d_gene: -; abundance: -; v_gene: TRBV30; CDR3nt: TGTGCCTGGAGTCGGAGTTTTTGGGAAAAACTGTTTTTT; CDR3aa: CAWSRSFWEKLFF
j_gene: TRBJ1-5; d_gene: -; abundance: few; v_gene: TRBV10-3; CDR3nt: TGTGCCATCAGTGAAAACTCATGGTCGGGCAATCAGCCCCAGCATTTT; CDR3aa: CAISENSWSGNQPQHF
j_gene: TRBJ2-5; d_gene: TRBD1; abundance: -; v_gene: TRBV25-1; CDR3nt: TGTGCCAGCAGCGAACACGGGACAGGGGCTGAGACCCAGTACTTC; CDR3aa: CASSEHGTGAETQYF
j_gene: TRBJ1-1; d_gene: -; abundance: -; v_gene: TRBV11-2; CDR3nt: TGTGCCAGCAGCTTAGATCTCACCAGGGGCAACACTGAAGCTTTCTTT; CDR3aa: CASSLDLTRGNTEAFF
j_gene: TRBJ2-7; d_gene: TRBD1; abundance: -; v_gene: TRBV27; CDR3nt: TGTGCCAGCAGTTTACCCGGGACAGGGACCGAGCAGTACTTC; CDR3aa: CASSLPGTGTEQYF
j_gene: TRBJ2-5; d_gene: -; abundance: -; v_gene: TRBV9; CDR3nt: TGTGCCAGCAGCGTAGCTGGAGATGGAGGAGAGACCCAGTACTTC; CDR3aa: CASSVAGDGGETQYF
j_gene: TRBJ2-6; d_gene: -; abundance: -; v_gene: TRBV18; CDR3nt: TGTGCCAGCTCCCAAGCGGCAGGGGCCAACGTCCTGACTTTC; CDR3aa: CASSQAAGANVLTF
j_gene: TRBJ1-1; d_gene: -; abundance: -; v_gene: TRBV19; CDR3nt: TGTGCCAGTAGTATGGGAGGTTTGGGCACTGAAGCTTTCTTT; CDR3aa: CASSMGGLGTEAFF